The 18 T cell receptor beta chains below all came from one sample that was sequenced in a study of blood T cell repertoires in COVID-19. Sequencing was performed with immunoSEQ multiplex PCR; in TCRdb, only in-frame clones are kept and a portion is missing. Of 150,000 or so clones listed, 92% are singletons. The sequencing sample was made of peripheral blood. These receptors were collected from a man in his thirties or forties with COVID-19, enrolled during active disease.

This rearrangement joins TRBV19 to TRBJ1-4; D unclear. The CDR3 spans 15 residues. Trimming took off 3 bases at V and 7 bases at J, with 15 bases between the two ends. The germline V gene encodes CDR1 LNHDA and CDR2 SQIVND (reference sequence). DNA for the CDR3: TGTGCCAGTAGTATTTACAGCCAATTAAGTGAAAAACTGTTTTTT. Protein sequence: CASSIYSQLSEKLFF.

V usage is TRBV7-2 and J usage is TRBJ2-1, with TRBD2 matching 8 bases. Germline assignment: CDR1 SGHTA and CDR2 FQGNSA. The trim removed 5 bases at V and 4 bases at J, leaving 10 bases unmatched. The CDR3 is made up of 16 amino acids. As DNA, the CDR3 is TGTGCCAGCAGCCCCGGGGGGGCTAGCGGATACAATGAGCAGTTCTTC. Its protein product is CASSPGGASGYNEQFF.

The CDR3 DNA follows: TGTGCCAGCAGTTTTTCCCTACTAGCGCCGAGCACAGATACGCAGTATTTT. Translating gives CASSFSLLAPSTDTQYF. The chain uses TRBV28 and TRBJ2-3, with 7 bases identical to TRBD2. Trimming cost V 3 bases and J 0 bases; bases outside gene matches: 9. Germline-derived CDR1 and CDR2 are MDHEN and SYDVKM. This CDR3 is built from 17 residues.

This clone was seen a few times. The chain is built from TRBV5-1 and TRBJ2-7; 11 bases align to TRBD1. V was clipped by 4 bases and J by 7 bases; unmatched bases: 7. Germline assignment: CDR1 SGHRS and CDR2 YFSETQ. This CDR3 is built from 14 residues. The CDR3 protein is CASSPGQGAGEQYF. CDR3 bases: TGCGCCAGCAGCCCCGGACAGGGGGCAGGGGAGCAGTACTTC.

This rearrangement joins TRBV28 to TRBJ2-7, with 13 bases that match TRBD2. The CDR3 is 15 amino acids. V lost 5 bases, J lost 3 bases, and 4 bases stayed unmatched. Looked up from germline, CDR1 is MDHEN and CDR2 is SYDVKM. CDR3: CASSGGLAGSYEQYF. The CDR3 nucleotides read TGTGCCAGCAGTGGGGGACTAGCGGGGAGCTACGAGCAGTACTTC.

The chain carries TRBV2 and TRBJ2-1, with TRBD1 as a possible D gene (6 bases). Looked up from germline, CDR1 is SNHLY and CDR2 is FYNNEI. The V end lost 1 base, the J end lost 10 bases, and 11 bases lay between the germline ends. The CDR3 is 13 residues long. This chain's CDR3 is CASSEETGSEQFF. In nucleotides, the CDR3 is TGTGCCAGCAGTGAAGAAACAGGGAGCGAGCAGTTCTTC.

The rearrangement uses TRBV19 and TRBJ1-1, with 8 positions matching TRBD1. Germline assignment: CDR1 LNHDA and CDR2 SQIVND (reference sequence). The V gene end was trimmed by 7 bases and the J gene end by 0 bases; junction bases not matched to a gene: 7. The CDR3 length is 15 residues. CDR3 coding DNA: TGTGCCAGTAATAACGACAGGGGAATGAACACTGAAGCTTTCTTT. Translating gives CASNNDRGMNTEAFF.

CDR3 nucleotide sequence: TGTGCCAGCAGTTTTTTTATTGGACAGAGCACCGGGGAGCTGTTTTTT. Translating it yields CASSFFIGQSTGELFF. The chain is built from TRBV27 and TRBJ2-2; the D gene is possibly TRBD1 (6 bases). CDR3 length: 16 residues. CDR1 is MNHEY and CDR2 is SMNVEV in the germline V gene (reference sequence). Trimming left V 3 bases short and J 4 bases short, with 15 bases between.

This rearrangement joins TRBV30 to TRBJ1-5, with 10 bases matching TRBD1. V dropped 2 bases and J dropped 0; count of bases not matched to a gene: 7. The CDR3 is 17 residues long. CDR1 is GTSNPN, CDR2 SVGIG, per germline (reference sequence). CDR3 nucleotides: TGTGCCTGGAGTTCGGACAGGGGGGGATATAGCAATCAGCCCCAGCATTTT. Translating it yields CAWSSDRGGYSNQPQHF.

Written as DNA, the CDR3 is TGTGCCAGCAGTTCCACCCCTGGCAGGCACACAGATACGCAGTATTTT. This translates into CASSSTPGRHTDTQYF. The chain joins TRBV27 to TRBJ2-3; D ambiguous. This CDR3 comprises 16 residues. V was pared by 4 bases and J by 2 bases, with 16 bases between. CDR1 is MNHEY, CDR2 SMNVEV, per germline (reference sequence).

The chain joins TRBV7-2 to TRBJ1-1; possible D gene TRBD1, 6 bases. The CDR3 is made up of 15 amino acids. The V gene's germline CDR1 is SGHTA and CDR2 FQGNSA. V lost 7 bases, J lost 1 base, and 16 bases lay in between. The CDR3: CASTSRGWGNTEAFF. CDR3 sequence (DNA): TGTGCCAGCACCTCAAGGGGGTGGGGGAACACTGAAGCTTTCTTT.

The chain carries TRBV5-1 and TRBJ2-5, with a weak D call TRBD1 (6 bases). This CDR3 has 15 residues. Germline V gene data show CDR1 as SGHRS and CDR2 as YFSETQ. V lost 2 bases, J lost 2 bases, and 13 bases lay in between. The CDR3, as DNA: TGCGCCAGCAGCTTCATCAGCCAGGGGCAAGAGACCCAGTACTTC. Translation: CASSFISQGQETQYF.

The chain links TRBV2 to TRBJ1-2, with D possibly matching TRBD1 (5 bases). CDR1 and CDR2 (germline): SNHLY, FYNNEI. The ends were cut back, 6 bases at V and 4 bases at J, with 24 bases in the middle. The length of the CDR3 is 17 residues. The CDR3 reads CASRGGLLNKGSYGYTF. The CDR3 bases are TGTGCCAGCAGGGGGGGACTCCTGAATAAGGGGTCCTATGGCTACACCTTC.

The chain is built from TRBV5-1 and TRBJ1-2; D perhaps matches TRBD1 (6 bases). This CDR3 is built from 17 residues. Trimming took 4 bases from V and 0 from J, leaving 19 bases between them. In germline, CDR1 is SGHRS, CDR2 YFSETQ. The CDR3: CASSPSMGRGANYGYTF. The CDR3 DNA is TGCGCCAGCAGCCCCTCAATGGGCAGGGGTGCTAACTATGGCTACACCTTC.

The V gene is TRBV5-5, the J gene TRBJ1-6; possible D gene TRBD1, 6 bases. The CDR3 sequence is 14 residues long. Germline CDR1 SGHKS, CDR2 YYEKEE (reference sequence). V shed 1 base and J shed 4 bases, with 6 bases lying between them. This CDR3 is CASSLQGYNSPLHF. CDR3 nucleotides: TGTGCCAGCAGCTTGCAGGGGTATAATTCACCCCTCCACTTT.

This CDR3 is CASSLGTGSKFF. CDR3 nucleotides: TGTGCCAGCAGCTTGGGGACAGGTAGTAAGTTCTTC. V usage is TRBV3-1 (or the pseudogene TRBV3-2) and J usage is TRBJ2-1; TRBD1 matches at 8 bases. V gave up 5 bases and J gave up 14 bases; unmatched junction bases: 8. In germline, CDR1 is LGHDT, CDR2 YNNKEL (reference sequence). CDR3 length: 12 amino acids.

This chain uses TRBV7-3 with TRBJ2-2; D gene ambiguous. Germline lookup yields CDR1 SGHTA and CDR2 FQGTGA. V was clipped by 3 bases and J by 4 bases, with 6 bases between them. The CDR3 totals 13 residues. The CDR3 region has the DNA TGTGCCAGCAGCTTCCAGGCCACCGGGGAGCTGTTTTTT. Translated: CASSFQATGELFF.

The chain employs TRBV5-1 and TRBJ1-1; 7 bases fit TRBD1. J lost 0 bases, V lost 1 base, and 12 bases had no gene match. The CDR3 covers 18 residues. Per the germline V gene, CDR1 is SGHRS and CDR2 is YFSETQ. The CDR3 DNA is TGCGCCAGCAGCTTGCTGGGGGGACAGCAAACGATGAACACTGAAGCTTTCTTT. Translated, it gives CASSLLGGQQTMNTEAFF.